Listed here are 10 T cell receptor beta chains from one sample, sequenced in a study of graft-versus-host responses after intestinal transplantation listed by TCRdb under 2021. The library was produced with the immunoSEQ multiplex PCR assay. The table comes from immuneACCESS by way of TCRdb, which keeps in-frame sequences with V and J called. Part of the clones is missing from these tables; in studies checked, under half for an unresolved V gene and the rest for unknown reasons. In all, the sample holds tens of thousands of clones, and approximately 94% of those were seen once. Of the sample, about 0.23% falls within the top ten clones. In the paper's terms, the time point label means: cells obtained before transplantation from donor or recipient. Which antigens these TCRs recognize remains unknown. The sequencing used unstimulated CD4+ T cells sorted from spleen or lymph node cells, collected before transplant. The receptors were gathered from a human donor who was the organ donor for an intestinal transplant.

The chain carries TRBV9 and TRBJ1-2; tentatively, D is TRBD1 (5 bases). Germline CDR1 and CDR2: SGDLS and YYNGEE. Trimming left V 0 bases short and J 4 bases short, with 16 bases between. The CDR3 spans 16 residues. CDR3 sequence reads: CASSVEILGRSYGYTF. In DNA, the CDR3 is TGTGCCAGCAGCGTAGAAATTTTGGGACGTTCCTATGGCTACACCTTC.

The chain links TRBV6-6 to TRBJ1-6; D remains unclear. Trimming took off 2 bases at V and 8 bases at J, with 10 bases between the two ends. Germline CDR1 reads MNHNY; CDR2 reads SVGAGI (reference sequence). The CDR3 length is 14 residues. The CDR3 loop is CASSYGQRHSPLHF. In nucleotides, the CDR3 is TGTGCCAGCAGTTACGGGCAACGGCATTCACCCCTCCACTTT.

The chain has TRBV7-3 and TRBJ2-1, with D tentatively TRBD2 (7 bases). Per germline, CDR1 SGHTA and CDR2 FQGTGA. The V end was cut by 5 bases, the J end by 6 bases, with 17 bases between. CDR3 length equals 15 residues. CDR3 sequence (DNA): TGTGCCAGCAGCCCGTCGGCGGGGGCGTCCAATGAGCAGTTCTTC. Amino acid sequence: CASSPSAGASNEQFF. Full variable domain (rest looked up from reference TRBV7-3 and TRBJ2-1): GAGVSQTPSNKVTEKGKYVELRCDPISGHTALYWYRQSLGQGPEFLIYFQGTGAADDSGLPNDRFFAVRPEGSVSTLKIQRTERGDSAVYLCASSPSAGASNEQFFGPGTRLTVL.

The chain recombines TRBV7-2 with TRBJ1-2; D is uncertain. With 2 bases removed from V and 3 bases from J, the gap between germline ends came to 7 bases. Germline CDR1 SGHTA, CDR2 FQGNSA. The CDR3 length is 13 residues. DNA of the CDR3: TGTGCCAGCAGCTTATGGGGTGACTATGGCTACACCTTC. It codes for CASSLWGDYGYTF.

The chain combines TRBV27 with TRBJ1-2; 7 positions match TRBD1. This CDR3 contains 14 residues. J lost 1 base, V lost 6 bases, and 5 bases had no gene match. Germline CDR1 MNHEY, CDR2 SMNVEV (reference sequence). DNA for the CDR3: TGTGCCAGCAGCCCCGGGACAGTTAACTATGGCTACACCTTC. Its protein is CASSPGTVNYGYTF.

The chain employs TRBV5-1 and TRBJ1-3, with TRBD1 matching 9 bases. The CDR3 is 18 amino acids. Trimming at V came to 9 bases and at J to 4 bases, leaving 20 bases not matched to a gene. Germline CDR1 is SGHRS and CDR2 is YFSETQ. CDR3: CATQPITYMDRGGNTIYF. The CDR3, as DNA: TGCGCCACCCAGCCTATAACGTATATGGACAGGGGAGGAAACACCATATATTTT.

This chain joins TRBV2 and TRBJ2-1; possible D gene TRBD1, 5 bases. The V and J ends lost 4 bases and 6 bases respectively, with 7 bases between them. CDR1 is SNHLY and CDR2 is FYNNEI in the germline V gene. The CDR3 is made up of 12 amino acids. This chain's CDR3 is CASSVRGNEQFF. In nucleotides, the CDR3 is TGTGCCAGCAGTGTAAGGGGCAATGAGCAGTTCTTC.

The chain recombines TRBV28 with TRBJ2-1; 11 bases map to TRBD2. The CDR3 totals 16 residues. The V segment lost 4 bases and the J segment 2 bases; nucleotides outside the gene matches: 4. Per the germline V gene, CDR1 is MDHEN and CDR2 is SYDVKM. The CDR3 sequence is CASSSGSGGAYNEQFF. The CDR3, as DNA: TGTGCCAGCAGTTCAGGTAGCGGGGGGGCCTACAATGAGCAGTTCTTC.

The chain links TRBV28 to TRBJ2-3; D gene unclear. Germline lookup yields CDR1 MDHEN and CDR2 SYDVKM. CDR3 length equals 14 residues. Trimming removed 2 bases from V and 9 bases from J, with 15 bases in between. The CDR3 coding sequence is TGTGCCAGCAGTTTAGTAGCCCCACCTACCACGCAGTATTTT. It specifies CASSLVAPPTTQYF.

This chain links TRBV7-9 with TRBJ2-3, with D uncertain. Germline V lookup: CDR1 SEHNR, CDR2 FQNEAQ (reference sequence). With 4 bases removed from V and 2 bases from J, the gap between germline ends came to 16 bases. The CDR3 has 16 amino acids. CDR3 region: CASSSKKAQATDTQYF. The CDR3 nucleotides are TGTGCCAGCAGCTCAAAAAAAGCCCAAGCCACAGATACGCAGTATTTT. The full variable domain, rest sourced from reference TRBV7-9 and TRBJ2-3, is DTGVSQNPRHKITKRGQNVTFRCDPISEHNRLYWYRQTLGQGPEFLTYFQNEAQLEKSRLLSDRFSAERPKGSFSTLEIQRTEQGDSAMYLCASSSKKAQATDTQYFGPGTRLTVL.